Sequencing of this TCR beta chain was carried out in a study of blood T cell repertoires in COVID-19. At the level of the study: Sources were T cells, B-cell-depleted T cells, or PBMCs; the material itself was cDNA or gDNA.

This CDR3 has 15 residues. The germline V gene has CDR1 SGHDN and CDR2 FVKESK. V was clipped by 4 bases and J by 4 bases; unmatched bases: 7. Here immunoSEQ multiplex PCR was the method, and the copy in TCRdb shows in-frame clones only, minus some. The sample carries roughly 230,000 clones, 88% recorded once. Sequenced material: peripheral blood. The TCR was taken from a man between 65 and 80 years old with acute or convalescent COVID-19. The chain links TRBV14 to TRBJ2-3, with TRBD2 matching 8 bases. The CDR3 loop is CASSPRTSSPDTQYF. As DNA, the CDR3 is TGTGCCAGCAGCCCCCGGACTAGCTCCCCAGATACGCAGTATTTT.